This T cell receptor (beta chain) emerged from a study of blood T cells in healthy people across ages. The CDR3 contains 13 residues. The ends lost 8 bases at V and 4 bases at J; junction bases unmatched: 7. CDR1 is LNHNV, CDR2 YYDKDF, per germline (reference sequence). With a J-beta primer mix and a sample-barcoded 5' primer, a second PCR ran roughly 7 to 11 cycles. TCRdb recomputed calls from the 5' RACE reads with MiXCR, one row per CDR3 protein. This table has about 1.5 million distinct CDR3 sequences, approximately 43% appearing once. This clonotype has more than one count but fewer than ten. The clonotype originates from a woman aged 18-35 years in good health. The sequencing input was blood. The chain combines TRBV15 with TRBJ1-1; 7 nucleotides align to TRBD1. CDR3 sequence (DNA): TGTGCCACCTCTTTAACAGGGGTCACTGAAGCTTTCTTT. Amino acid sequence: CATSLTGVTEAFF.